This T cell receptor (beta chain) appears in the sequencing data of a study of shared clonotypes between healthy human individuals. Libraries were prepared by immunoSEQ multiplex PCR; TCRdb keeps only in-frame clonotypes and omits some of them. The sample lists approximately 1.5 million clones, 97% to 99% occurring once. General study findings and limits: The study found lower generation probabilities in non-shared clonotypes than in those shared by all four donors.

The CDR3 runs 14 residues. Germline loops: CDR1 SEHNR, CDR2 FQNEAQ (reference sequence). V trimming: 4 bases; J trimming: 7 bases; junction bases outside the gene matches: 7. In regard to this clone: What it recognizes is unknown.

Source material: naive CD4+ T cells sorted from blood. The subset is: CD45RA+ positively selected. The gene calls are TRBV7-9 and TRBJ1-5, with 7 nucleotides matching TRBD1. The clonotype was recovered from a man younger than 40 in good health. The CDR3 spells CASSSRDSSQPQHF. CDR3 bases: TGTGCCAGCAGCTCCCGGGACAGTAGCCAGCCCCAGCATTTT.